This record covers a single T cell receptor (beta chain). Its antigen is unknown. This sample is part of a study of cytomegalovirus exposure and HLA in healthy donors. The study's findings and limits: V segments that were indistinguishable, TRBV6-2 and TRBV6-3 among them, were omitted from analysis. It was reportedly the case that the classifier diagnosed cytomegalovirus status with high specificity and sensitivity.

The PCR was carried out with 60 Vbeta primers and 13 Jbeta primers. TCRdb's table, derived via immunoSEQ multiplex PCR, lists solely in-frame clones and lacks some. The table shows roughly 97,000 clones, with about a tenth occurring only once. The germline gives CDR1 KGHSH, CDR2 LQKENI. V was clipped by 3 bases and J by 7 bases, with 13 bases between them. The CDR3 spans 15 residues. The receptor's source is a middle-aged man in good health and CMV-seropositive. The sample consisted of PBMCs. This sequence joins TRBV18 and TRBJ1-6; D may be TRBD1 (5 bases). This CDR3 reads CASSPLDGQNSPLHF. CDR3 in DNA: TGTGCCAGCTCACCCCTTGACGGACAAAATTCACCCCTCCACTTT.